This T cell receptor beta chain comes out of a study of cytomegalovirus exposure and HLA in healthy donors. Primers: 60 Vbeta forward and 13 Jbeta reverse. Assay: immunoSEQ multiplex PCR; the TCRdb copy retains only in-frame clones and omits some. This table holds about 130,000 clones. V was pared by 4 bases and J by 1 base, with 8 bases between. There are 14 residues in the CDR3. In germline, CDR1 is MNHNS, CDR2 SASEGT. The source material was PBMCs. This chain links TRBV6-1 with TRBJ2-1; D is unresolved. The receptor was derived from a middle-aged woman in good health and CMV-seropositive. The CDR3 region is CASSGFRSYNEQFF. CDR3 bases: TGTGCCAGCAGTGGGTTCAGATCCTACAATGAGCAGTTCTTC.